The sample holds many counts of the clone carrying this TCR beta chain. The sample originates from a study of Graves' ophthalmopathy and Graves' hyperthyroidism. V was shortened by 2 bases and J by 2 bases, with 10 bases between the two germline ends. The CDR3 has 15 amino acids. Per the germline V gene, CDR1 is MNHNY and CDR2 is SVGAGI (reference sequence). Those donors who had ophthalmopathy presented with moderate-to-severe activity, a CAS of ≥3, a NOSPECS of ≥4 and a duration under 3 months. Amplification of TCR beta CDR3 regions used RNA transcripts. HTBI primers primed a first-round RT-PCR, and a second-round multiplex PCR followed. TCRdb analysed the multiplex PCR reads with MiXCR anew, one entry per CDR3 protein. Of approximately 700,000 distinct CDR3 sequences listed, 35% to 50% were seen once; the top ten hold 44%.

The receptor was isolated from an adult man with Graves' ophthalmopathy. V gene TRBV6-6 combines with J gene TRBJ1-5, with D tentatively TRBD1 (5 bases). Sequencing was done on a sample of peripheral blood. The CDR3 here is CASSYGADGNQPQHF. The CDR3 DNA follows: TGTGCCAGCAGTTACGGGGCAGACGGCAATCAGCCCCAGCATTTT.